The source of this T cell receptor beta chain is a study of patients and donors after allogeneic stem cell transplantation. The CDR3 is 16 residues long. The V end was cut by 0 bases, the J end by 0 bases, with 10 bases between. CDR1 and CDR2 from the germline V gene are LGHNA and YSLEER. TCRdb itself ran the RT-PCR reads through MiXCR, one entry per CDR3 protein. This table holds 800,000 to 1,000,000 distinct CDR3 sequences, more than 15% found once. This chain links TRBV4-3 with TRBJ2-3; no clear D. This receptor was identified in a human donor who was either an allogeneic HSCT recipient or a stem cell or donor lymphocyte infusion donor (not recorded which). It is not recorded whose cells these are; they may come from a transplant donor. Sequences were obtained from blood, either unsorted or a sorted T cell fraction (not recorded which). Here the CDR3 DNA reads TGCGCCAGCAGCCAAGATACGGCGGACAGCACAGATACGCAGTATTTT. Translation: CASSQDTADSTDTQYF.